This entry is about one T cell receptor (beta chain). This entry is derived from a study of blood T cell repertoires in COVID-19. At the level of the study: The United States, Italy and Spain were the sources of the acute and convalescent COVID-19 samples.

Assay: immunoSEQ multiplex PCR; the TCRdb copy retains only in-frame clones and omits some. The sample lists around 320,000 clones; just under 90% were seen once. The TCR comes from a woman aged 45-65 years who had been exposed to COVID-19. Sequencing was performed on PBMCs or T cells enriched from blood (not recorded which).

This CDR3 reads CASSLRTRLGELFF. The CDR3 DNA reads TGTGCCAGCAGCTTGCGGACACGCCTCGGGGAGCTGTTTTTT. This chain uses TRBV5-6 with TRBJ2-2, with D perhaps matching TRBD1 (5 bases). The CDR3 is 14 residues long. Per germline, CDR1 SGHDT and CDR2 YYEEEE. Trimming cost V 1 base and J 7 bases, with 11 bases left between them.